These T cell receptor beta chains were read from a single sample in a study of CD8 T cells in ankylosing spondylitis. Each CDR3 protein is one row after TCRdb ran MiXCR on the 5' RACE reads. The sample carries 250,000 to 350,000 distinct CDR3 sequences, roughly 20% recorded once. Sequencing was carried out using blood, either unsorted or a sorted T cell fraction (not recorded which). These receptors were taken from a male donor with ankylosing spondylitis or in good health (not recorded which). Both conserved end residues are part of each CDR3. A D gene is named only where the DNA matches it firmly. Rows may omit the clone size; those that give it use once, few, many or a size class.

V gene	clone size	J gene	D gene	CDR3 protein	CDR3 DNA
TRBV19	-	TRBJ2-2	-	CASKHPGTSIAGELFF	TGTGCCAGTAAGCATCCCGGGACCTCGATCGCCGGGGAGCTGTTTTTT
TRBV12-3/TRBV12-4	-	TRBJ2-5	-	CASSHSRGETQYF	TGTGCCAGCAGCCATTCCAGGGGAGAGACCCAGTACTTC
TRBV20-1	-	TRBJ2-3	TRBD2	CSADASGSTDTQYF	TGCAGTGCCGACGCTAGCGGGAGCACAGATACGCAGTATTTT
TRBV10-3	many	TRBJ2-6	-	CAISESGTGSGANVLTF	TGTGCCATCAGTGAGTCGGGAACAGGCTCTGGGGCCAACGTCCTGACTTTC
TRBV7-2	few	TRBJ2-2	-	CASSSSRAGELFF	TGTGCCAGCAGCTCCTCCAGGGCCGGGGAGCTGTTTTTT
TRBV6-5	few	TRBJ1-1	-	CASSYELTRQSAFF	TGTGCCAGCAGTTACGAACTAACCCGACAAAGTGCTTTCTTT
TRBV5-5	few	TRBJ2-2	-	CASSLVGVWGTGELFF	TGTGCCAGCAGCTTGGTCGGGGTTTGGGGCACCGGGGAGCTGTTTTTT
TRBV9	few	TRBJ1-1	-	CASSGGLGLGTEAFF	TGTGCCAGCAGCGGGGGACTCGGTCTCGGCACTGAAGCTTTCTTT
TRBV24-1	-	TRBJ2-1	-	CATSDLGGDSYNEQFF	TGTGCCACCAGTGATTTAGGCGGGGACTCCTACAATGAGCAGTTCTTC
TRBV20-1	few	TRBJ2-2	-	CSAEIQNTGELFF	TGCAGTGCAGAGATCCAGAACACCGGGGAGCTGTTTTTT
TRBV10-3	many	TRBJ2-1	TRBD2	CAIRGTSGRGLNEQFF	TGTGCCATCAGGGGGACTAGCGGCAGGGGTCTCAATGAGCAGTTCTTC
TRBV6-5	many	TRBJ1-1	-	CASSYLQGNTEAFF	TGTGCCAGCAGTTACCTTCAGGGGAACACTGAAGCTTTCTTT
TRBV6-1	-	TRBJ1-4	-	CASSISGTQKGSTNEKLFF	TGTGCCAGCAGCATTTCAGGGACGCAAAAAGGGTCAACTAATGAAAAACTGTTTTTT
TRBV4-2	few	TRBJ2-3	TRBD2	CASSQGIAGSTDTQYF	TGTGCCAGCAGCCAAGGAATAGCGGGGAGCACAGATACGCAGTATTTT
TRBV12-3/TRBV12-4	many	TRBJ1-6	-	CASSLKGQSPLHF	TGTGCCAGCAGTTTAAAAGGTCAATCACCCCTCCACTTT
TRBV12-3/TRBV12-4	-	TRBJ1-4	TRBD1	CASRSGQGVANETLFF	TGTGCCAGCAGATCGGGACAGGGGGTGGCTAATGAAACACTGTTTTTT
TRBV5-1	few	TRBJ2-5	-	CASSPESQETQYF	TGCGCCAGCAGCCCAGAGTCGCAAGAGACCCAGTACTTC
TRBV6-1	once	TRBJ1-2	-	CASSELGHYGYTF	TGTGCCAGCAGTGAATTAGGGCATTATGGCTACACCTTC
TRBV4-1	few	TRBJ1-3	-	CASSQGTRYSGNTIYF	TGCGCCAGCAGCCAAGGCACGCGGTACTCTGGAAACACCATATATTTT
TRBV29-1	few	TRBJ2-3	-	CSVDLAGDTQYF	TGCAGCGTTGACCTAGCAGGGGATACGCAGTATTTT
TRBV30	few	TRBJ2-5	-	CAWAFMWEREETQYF	TGTGCCTGGGCCTTTATGTGGGAGAGGGAAGAGACCCAGTACTTC
TRBV10-3	few	TRBJ2-2	-	CAINPGVGDTGELFF	TGTGCCATCAACCCGGGCGTAGGAGACACCGGGGAGCTGTTTTTT
TRBV18	-	TRBJ2-1	TRBD1	CASSGTGVNEQFF	TGTGCCAGCTCCGGGACAGGGGTCAATGAGCAGTTCTTC
TRBV11-2	-	TRBJ2-6	-	CASSLVGGRSGANVLTF	TGTGCCAGCAGCTTGGTCGGGGGGCGAAGTGGGGCCAACGTCCTGACTTTC
TRBV14	few	TRBJ2-3	TRBD2	CASSRRLAGGFSTDTQYF	TGTGCCAGCAGCCGACGACTAGCGGGAGGGTTCAGCACAGATACGCAGTATTTT
TRBV6-2/TRBV6-3	many	TRBJ1-1	-	CASSLTGTNTEAFF	TGTGCCAGCAGTTTGACAGGTACTAACACTGAAGCTTTCTTT
TRBV24-1	-	TRBJ2-1	-	CATSDQAGALYNEQFF	TGTGCCACCAGTGATCAAGCCGGGGCCCTCTACAATGAGCAGTTCTTC
TRBV29-1	-	TRBJ1-1	-	CSVKAIYMNTEAFF	TGCAGCGTAAAAGCCATCTATATGAACACTGAAGCTTTCTTT
TRBV11-1	-	TRBJ2-1	-	CASSFGSNNEQFF	TGTGCCAGCAGCTTTGGCAGTAACAATGAGCAGTTCTTC
TRBV5-1	-	TRBJ2-6	-	CASSLTTSSSGANVLTF	TGCGCCAGCAGCTTGACTACCTCCAGCTCTGGGGCCAACGTCCTGACTTTC
TRBV5-8	-	TRBJ2-4	-	CASSFVSHIQYF	TGTGCCAGCAGCTTCGTGTCTCACATTCAGTACTTC
TRBV5-1	-	TRBJ2-2	-	CASTATPGTGELFF	TGCGCCAGCACGGCCACGCCGGGCACCGGGGAGCTGTTTTTT
TRBV14	few	TRBJ2-1	TRBD2	CASSQPGTSGGPSTYYNEQFF	TGTGCCAGCAGCCAACCCGGGACTAGCGGGGGGCCCTCGACCTACTACAATGAGCAGTTCTTC
TRBV7-3	-	TRBJ2-2	-	CASSLSAPGELFF	TGTGCCAGCAGCCTTAGCGCCCCCGGGGAGCTGTTTTTT
TRBV30	few	TRBJ1-4	TRBD1	CAWVKQGAGEKLFF	TGTGCCTGGGTTAAACAGGGGGCTGGTGAAAAACTGTTTTTT
TRBV12-3/TRBV12-4	few	TRBJ1-3	-	CASSYDSGRNTIYF	TGTGCCAGCAGTTACGACAGTGGGCGAAACACCATATATTTT
TRBV3-1	few	TRBJ1-1	TRBD1	CASSQRQGKEAFF	TGTGCCAGCAGCCAAAGACAGGGTAAGGAAGCTTTCTTT
TRBV28	few	TRBJ2-2	-	CASRLFRTTGELFF	TGTGCCAGCAGACTCTTCCGGACCACCGGGGAGCTGTTTTTT
TRBV5-8	-	TRBJ2-4	TRBD1	CASISGQVSF	TGTGCCAGCATCTCGGGACAGGTTAGCTTC
TRBV5-1	few	TRBJ2-1	-	CASSPGHREQFF	TGCGCCAGCAGCCCGGGTCACCGAGAGCAGTTCTTC
TRBV20-1	-	TRBJ2-3	-	CSATRGVPADTQYF	TGCAGTGCTACCCGTGGGGTTCCCGCAGATACGCAGTATTTT
TRBV12-3/TRBV12-4	few	TRBJ2-1	TRBD2	CASSFEREGYNEQFF	TGTGCCAGCAGTTTTGAGCGGGAGGGTTACAATGAGCAGTTCTTC
TRBV21-1	-	TRBJ2-3	-	CASSARPGTGNGTDTQYF	TGTGCCAGCAGCGCTCGTCCCGGGACAGGGAACGGCACAGATACGCAGTATTTT
TRBV11-2	few	TRBJ2-3	-	CASSKGRGDTQYF	TGTGCCAGCAGCAAGGGACGGGGAGATACGCAGTATTTT
TRBV3-1	few	TRBJ2-6	-	CASSQDLMTAGANVLTF	TGTGCCAGCAGCCAAGACCTTATGACAGCTGGGGCCAACGTCCTGACTTTC
TRBV6-1	-	TRBJ1-5	-	CASSELLGDSQPQHF	TGTGCCAGCAGTGAATTGTTGGGGGATAGTCAGCCCCAGCATTTT
TRBV24-1	few	TRBJ2-1	TRBD2	CATSDRTGTSYNEQFF	TGTGCCACCAGTGATCGGACCGGGACTAGCTACAATGAGCAGTTCTTC
TRBV7-3	-	TRBJ2-2	-	CASSLDTGTGELFF	TGTGCCAGCAGCTTAGACACCGGCACCGGGGAGCTGTTTTTT
TRBV6-4	once	TRBJ1-6	-	CASCRSSSDSPLHF	TGTGCCAGCTGTAGGTCCTCTTCGGATTCACCCCTCCACTTT
TRBV20-1	-	TRBJ1-2	-	CSAKGVGQGHGYTF	TGCAGTGCTAAGGGGGTTGGGCAGGGGCATGGCTACACCTTC
TRBV29-1	many	TRBJ2-1	-	CSDSGQSYNEQFF	TGCAGCGACTCCGGACAGTCCTACAATGAGCAGTTCTTC
TRBV20-1	-	TRBJ1-1	-	CSARDGRVRDAEAFF	TGCAGTGCTAGAGATGGGCGGGTGCGAGACGCTGAAGCTTTCTTT
TRBV28	-	TRBJ1-4	-	CATEAATNEKLFF	TGTGCCACCGAGGCAGCAACTAATGAAAAACTGTTTTTT
TRBV28	-	TRBJ1-4	-	CASSLRLDSQINEKLFF	TGTGCCAGCAGTTTACGTCTCGACAGCCAAATAAATGAAAAACTGTTTTTT